This T cell receptor beta chain was identified during a study of CXCR3-negative and CXCR3-positive naive CD8 T cells. Notes on the study in general: Naive CXCR3-negative cells resembled naive CXCR3-positive cells in TRBV-TRBJ usage; memory cells differed. Both naive subsets showed comparably high diversity, and memory CD8+ cells showed much lower diversity.

Concerning this clonotype: Its specificity is unknown.

The CDR3 is made up of 13 amino acids. Germline V gene sequence: CDR1 SNHLY, CDR2 FYNNEI. The authors made the TRB cDNA libraries by 5' RACE using UMI labels. TCRdb processed the 5' RACE reads again and assigns one entry to each CDR3 protein, with no DNA. The table lists about 82,000 distinct CDR3 sequences. Sequenced: naive CXCR3- CD8+ T cells from blood. Subset of the sample: CD45RO-CCR7+CD27+CD95- naive CD8+ T cells lacking CXCR3 (TNR3-). The rearrangement joins TRBV2 to TRBJ1-1; TCRdb indicates TRBD1, and absent DNA this call remains unverified. This clonotype originated in a human donor in good health. Some clones in this sample may be carry-over from other donors' samples. The CDR3 spells CACSGRGSTEAFF.